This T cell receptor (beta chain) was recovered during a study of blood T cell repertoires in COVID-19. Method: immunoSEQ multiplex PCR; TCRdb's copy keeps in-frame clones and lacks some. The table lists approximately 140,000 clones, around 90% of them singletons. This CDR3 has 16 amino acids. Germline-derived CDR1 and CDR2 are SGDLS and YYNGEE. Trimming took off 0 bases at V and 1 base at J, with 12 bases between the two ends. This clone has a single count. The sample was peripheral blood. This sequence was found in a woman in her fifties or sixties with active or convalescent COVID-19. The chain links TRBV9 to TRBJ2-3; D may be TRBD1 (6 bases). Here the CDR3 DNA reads TGTGCCAGCAGCGTAGTTGGGGGCCTGGGCACAGATACGCAGTATTTT. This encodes CASSVVGGLGTDTQYF.